One T cell receptor (beta chain) is described in this entry. In the source study's methods: Estimation of nucleated cell counts was performed using reference gene primer amplification. TCRdb's table, derived via immunoSEQ multiplex PCR, lists solely in-frame clones and lacks some. Clonal size and the V and J genes are those of that table, whereas D and trimming came from the DNA. The sample lists roughly 270,000 clones; roughly 87% were seen once. This specimen belongs to a study of blood T cell repertoires in COVID-19. Study-wide context: The United States, Italy and Spain provided the acute and convalescent COVID-19 samples. Sources were T cells, B-cell-depleted T cells, or PBMCs; the material itself was cDNA or gDNA.

The specimen sequenced was peripheral blood. The TCR comes from a young man with active or convalescent COVID-19.

CDR3 loop: CASSGGSWDGKLFF. The CDR3 nucleotides are TGTGCCAGCAGTGGAGGGAGCTGGGATGGGAAACTGTTTTTT. This chain uses TRBV25-1 with TRBJ1-4, with D unresolved. The CDR3 contains 14 residues. From germline, CDR1 is MGHDK and CDR2 SYGVNS. The V gene lost 4 bases and the J gene lost 11 bases, with 17 bases spanning the gap.